One sample yielded the 4 T cell receptor beta chains listed below, sequenced in a study of somatic mutations in cytotoxic T cells in rheumatoid arthritis. Sequencing was performed with immunoSEQ multiplex PCR; in TCRdb, only in-frame clones are kept and a portion is missing. The top ten clones hold approximately 40% of a sample with about 11,000 clones, more than 65% of them seen once. Sequenced input: CD8+ T cells sorted from blood. The source is an adult with rheumatoid arthritis.

The chain has TRBV30 and TRBJ1-1; tentatively, D is TRBD1 (6 bases). The V gene lost 5 bases and the J gene lost 6 bases, with 13 bases spanning the gap. CDR3 size: 12 residues. The germline CDR1 and CDR2 sequences are GTSNPN and SVGIG (reference sequence). The CDR3 protein is CAWAGQMPEAFF. As DNA, the CDR3 is TGTGCCTGGGCAGGACAGATGCCTGAAGCTTTCTTT.

A word on this clone: At one end, the junction sequence differs from germline, possibly due to a read error. The chain recombines TRBV28 with TRBJ2-3, with D perhaps TRBD1 (6 bases). The germline gives CDR1 MDHEN, CDR2 SYDVKM. The CDR3 is made up of 12 amino acids. The CDR3 reads CASSLGGHRLNF. The CDR3 nucleotides are TGTGCCAGCAGCTTAGGGGGACATCGGTTGAATTTT. The variable domain in full, completed from reference TRBV28 and TRBJ2-3, reads DVKVTQSSRYLVKRTGEKVFLECVQDMDHENMFWYRQDPGLGLRLIYFSYDVKMKEKGDIPEGYSVSREKKERFSLILESASTNQTSMYLCASSLGGHRLNFGPGTRLTVL.

The gene calls are TRBV19 and TRBJ2-4; 8 nucleotides match TRBD2. Trimming at V came to 5 bases and at J to 6 bases, leaving 3 bases not matched to a gene. The length of the CDR3 is 13 residues. CDR1 and CDR2 from the germline V gene are LNHDA and SQIVND (reference sequence). The CDR3: CASSAGGINIQYF. CDR3 sequence (DNA): TGTGCCAGTAGTGCGGGGGGAATAAACATTCAGTACTTC.

CDR3 bases: TGTGCCAGCAGCTTGGATGACACTGAAGCTTTCTTT. Its translation: CASSLDDTEAFF. The chain employs TRBV7-9 and TRBJ1-1; D call uncertain. CDR3 length: 12 amino acids. Per the germline V gene, CDR1 is SEHNR and CDR2 is FQNEAQ (reference sequence). V was trimmed by 3 bases and J by 3 bases, leaving 5 bases between them. The full variable domain, its missing parts supplied by reference TRBV7-9 and TRBJ1-1, is DTGVSQNPRHKITKRGQNVTFRCDPISEHNRLYWYRQTLGQGPEFLTYFQNEAQLEKSRLLSDRFSAERPKGSFSTLEIQRTEQGDSAMYLCASSLDDTEAFFGQGTRLTVV.